The text below deals with one T cell receptor (beta chain). Using its own MiXCR run on the 5' RACE reads, TCRdb lists one record per CDR3 protein. The table lists a few hundred thousand distinct CDR3 sequences, about 8.1% of them singletons. These data originate in a study of identical twins. V lost 0 bases and J 0 bases, leaving 10 bases between the germline ends. This CDR3 contains 16 residues. Germline-derived CDR1 and CDR2 are LNHNV and YYDKDF (reference sequence). Another study also made use of these data, one on yellow fever vaccine responses in identical twins.

The specimen was memory (CD45RO+) T cells sorted from blood. J is TRBJ2-3 and V is TRBV15; D might be TRBD1 (5 bases). The sequence came from a woman younger than 35 in good health. In DNA, the CDR3 is TGTGCCACCAGCAGAGAATGGGGCATGAGCACAGATACGCAGTATTTT. It encodes CATSREWGMSTDTQYF.